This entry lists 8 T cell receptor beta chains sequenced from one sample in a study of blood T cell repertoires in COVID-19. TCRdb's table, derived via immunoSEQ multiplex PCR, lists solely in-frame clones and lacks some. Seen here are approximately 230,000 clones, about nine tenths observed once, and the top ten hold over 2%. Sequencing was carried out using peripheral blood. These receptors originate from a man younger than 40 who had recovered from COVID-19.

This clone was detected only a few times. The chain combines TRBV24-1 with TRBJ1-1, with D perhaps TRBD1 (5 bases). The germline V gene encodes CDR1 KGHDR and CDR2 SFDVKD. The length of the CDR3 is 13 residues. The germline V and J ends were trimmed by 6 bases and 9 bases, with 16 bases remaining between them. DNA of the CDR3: TGTGCCACCAGTCGCGACAGTCCAAGTCAAGCTTTCTTT. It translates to CATSRDSPSQAFF.

Here the CDR3 reads CATSRGGGGRELFF. The CDR3 region has the DNA TGTGCCACCAGCAGAGGTGGGGGGGGCCGGGAGCTGTTTTTT. The rearrangement joins TRBV15 to TRBJ2-2; a possible D gene is TRBD2 (7 bases). CDR1 LNHNV and CDR2 YYDKDF come from the germline V gene (reference sequence). The CDR3 runs to 14 residues. V shed 1 base and J shed 9 bases, with 12 bases lying between them.

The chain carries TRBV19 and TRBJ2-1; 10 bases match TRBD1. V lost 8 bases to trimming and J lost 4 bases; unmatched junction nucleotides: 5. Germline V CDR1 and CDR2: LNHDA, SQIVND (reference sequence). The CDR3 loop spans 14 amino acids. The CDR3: CASEGQGYYNEQFF. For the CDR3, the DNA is TGTGCCAGTGAGGGACAGGGGTATTACAATGAGCAGTTCTTC.

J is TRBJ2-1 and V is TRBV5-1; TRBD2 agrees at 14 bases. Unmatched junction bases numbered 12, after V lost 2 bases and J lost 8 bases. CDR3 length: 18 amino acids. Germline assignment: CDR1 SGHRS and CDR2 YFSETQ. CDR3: CASSFIGTSGGTWDEQFF. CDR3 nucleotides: TGCGCCAGCAGCTTCATCGGGACTAGCGGGGGCACATGGGATGAGCAGTTCTTC.

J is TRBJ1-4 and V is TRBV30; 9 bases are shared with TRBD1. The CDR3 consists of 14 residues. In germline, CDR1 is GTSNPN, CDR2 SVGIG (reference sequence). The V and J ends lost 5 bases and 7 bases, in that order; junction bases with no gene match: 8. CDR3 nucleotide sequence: TGTGCCTGGGATTCCGGGACAGGGACTGAAAAACTGTTTTTT. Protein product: CAWDSGTGTEKLFF.

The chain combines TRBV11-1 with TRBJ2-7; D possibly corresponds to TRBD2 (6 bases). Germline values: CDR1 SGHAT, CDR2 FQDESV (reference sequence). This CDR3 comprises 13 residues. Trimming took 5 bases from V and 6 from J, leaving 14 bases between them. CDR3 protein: CASSPRGWREQYF. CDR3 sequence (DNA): TGTGCCAGCAGCCCTCGGGGGTGGCGCGAGCAGTACTTC.

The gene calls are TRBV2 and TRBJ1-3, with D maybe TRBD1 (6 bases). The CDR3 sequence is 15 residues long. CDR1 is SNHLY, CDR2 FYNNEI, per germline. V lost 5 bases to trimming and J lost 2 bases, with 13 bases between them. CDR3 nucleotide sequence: TGTGCCAGCAGTAAGCACCCAGGGGCTGGAAACACCATATATTTT. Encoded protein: CASSKHPGAGNTIYF.

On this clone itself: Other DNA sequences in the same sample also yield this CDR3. The CDR3 reads CASSSGPNYGYTF. DNA for the CDR3: TGTGCCAGCAGTTCAGGGCCCAACTATGGCTACACCTTC. The chain couples TRBV6-5 to TRBJ1-2; tentative D call: TRBD1 (5 bases). This CDR3 is 13 amino acids long. Trimming left V 4 bases short and J 2 bases short, with 8 bases between. The germline gives CDR1 MNHEY, CDR2 SVGAGI.